The rows below give T cell receptor beta chains drawn from one sample of a study of blood T cell repertoires in COVID-19. Some clones are missing from TCRdb's copy, which holds only in-frame ones; the method was immunoSEQ multiplex PCR. The table records 250,000 or so clones, almost 90% of them present only once. Specimen: peripheral blood. Receptor source: a woman between 55 and 75 years old with COVID-19, enrolled during active disease. CDR3s include the opening cysteine and the closing phenylalanine or tryptophan. The D gene is left open where the match is weak. The size entry is marked missing in some rows and otherwise reads once, few, many or a size class.

v_gene	j_gene	abundance	d_gene	CDR3nt	CDR3aa
TRBV4-2	TRBJ2-3	.	TRBD2	TGTGCCAGCAGCCAAGATAAGCGGGGGGGGCAAGATACGCAGTATTTT	CASSQDKRGGQDTQYF
TRBV19	TRBJ1-2	.	TRBD1	TGTGCCAGTAGTGCCTCCGGGACAGTCTATGGCTACACCTTC	CASSASGTVYGYTF
TRBV30	TRBJ2-7	once	TRBD1	TGTGCCTGGAGTGCAGGGGGCTGGGGCGAGCAGTACTTC	CAWSAGGWGEQYF
TRBV5-1	TRBJ2-3	.	TRBD2	TGCGCCAGCTCGCCGGGCGGGGGGGCCCGAGTGGCAGATACGCAGTATTTT	CASSPGGGARVADTQYF
TRBV20-1	TRBJ2-3	.	.	TGCAGTGCTAGTTCCCCCGTCGTCGGTAGCACAGATACGCAGTATTTT	CSASSPVVGSTDTQYF
TRBV29-1	TRBJ1-2	.	.	TGCAGCGTTGCGTCGGGGTCAGGGGCGTATGGCTACACCTTC	CSVASGSGAYGYTF
TRBV9	TRBJ1-2	.	.	TGTGCCAGCAGCCCCCTGACAGCTAACTATGGCTACACCTTC	CASSPLTANYGYTF
TRBV12-5	TRBJ1-3	.	.	TGTGCTAGTGGGACAGGAAACACCATATATTTT	CASGTGNTIYF
TRBV21-1	TRBJ2-7	.	.	TGTGCCAGCGGCGGACTAGCGGGGGGGAGCTCCTACGAGCAGTACTTC	CASGGLAGGSSYEQYF
TRBV4-1	TRBJ2-2	.	.	TGCGCCAGCAGCCGGAACGTCGGGGAGGTTGGGGTTTACACCGGGGAGCTGTTTTTT	CASSRNVGEVGVYTGELFF
TRBV7-8	TRBJ1-2	.	.	TGTGCCAGCAGCTCAGGGGATGAGGACTATGGCTACACCTTC	CASSSGDEDYGYTF
TRBV18	TRBJ2-5	.	.	TGTGCCAGCTCACTCCGGAGGGGAGAGACCCAGTACTTC	CASSLRRGETQYF
TRBV19	TRBJ1-2	.	TRBD1	TGTGCCAGTGGGGGACAGATAGCTAACTATGGCTACACCTTC	CASGGQIANYGYTF
TRBV2	TRBJ2-5	.	TRBD1	TGTGCCAGCAGGGGGCAGGGGGCCCCAGGAGAGACCCAGTACTTC	CASRGQGAPGETQYF
TRBV19	TRBJ2-1	.	TRBD1	TGTGCCAGTAGTATTGGGGGACAGGGCTCCGCCGATGAGCAGTTCTTC	CASSIGGQGSADEQFF
TRBV5-1	TRBJ2-7	.	TRBD1	TGCGCCAGCAGCCTAGGGACAGGGGATCGCGAGCAGTACTTC	CASSLGTGDREQYF
TRBV5-8	TRBJ1-2	.	.	TGTGCCAGCAGTCTAGCCTCCGTGGAGACGAGGGACTATGGCTACACCTTC	CASSLASVETRDYGYTF
TRBV4-3	TRBJ2-7	once	TRBD1	TGCGCCAGCAGCCAAGGACGGATTGCGACAGGGGAAGGCTACGAGCAGTACTTC	CASSQGRIATGEGYEQYF
TRBV3-1/TRBV3-2	TRBJ2-6	.	TRBD2	TGTGCCAGCAGCCAAGGTGGGGGGGTCGACGTCCTGACTTTC	CASSQGGGVDVLTF
TRBV4-2	TRBJ1-1	.	.	TGTGCCAGCAGCCACGCGCCGCCCGAGGAGGCTTTCTTT	CASSHAPPEEAFF
TRBV21-1	TRBJ1-3	.	.	TGTGCCAGCAGCAAGAAGACAGGTGACTCTGGAAACACCATATATTTT	CASSKKTGDSGNTIYF
TRBV5-4	TRBJ2-1	.	.	TGTGCCAGCAGCTTGGATAGCGGAATCTACAATGAGCAGTTCTTC	CASSLDSGIYNEQFF
TRBV3-1/TRBV3-2	TRBJ1-1	.	.	TGTGCCAGCAGCCAAGGGAGAGTGGCCCGTGAAGCTTTCTTT	CASSQGRVAREAFF
TRBV18	TRBJ1-1	.	TRBD1	TGTGCCAGCTCATCCGGACAGGGGCAGCAGCCGAACACTGAAGCTTTCTTT	CASSSGQGQQPNTEAFF
TRBV27	TRBJ2-3	once	.	TGTGCCAGCAGTTTGGCAGGGGTCACAGATACGCAGTATTTT	CASSLAGVTDTQYF
TRBV30	TRBJ2-5	.	.	TGTGCCTGGACAGGGTCGGCAGAGACCCAGTACTTC	CAWTGSAETQYF
TRBV10-3	TRBJ2-3	.	.	TGTGCCATCAGATTGGACTTAACTAGCACAGATACGCAGTATTTT	CAIRLDLTSTDTQYF
TRBV12-3/TRBV12-4	TRBJ2-7	.	TRBD1	TGTGCCAGCACCCCTACAGGGGTTGAGCAGTACTTC	CASTPTGVEQYF
TRBV9	TRBJ1-3	.	.	TGTGCCAGCAACCGAGGTGGAAACACCATATATTTT	CASNRGGNTIYF
TRBV29-1	TRBJ1-2	.	.	TGCAGCGCCGAGCGGGGACTCAACTATGGCTACACCTTC	CSAERGLNYGYTF
TRBV4-1	TRBJ2-7	once	.	TGCGCCAGCAGCCAAGGGACAAACTCCTACGAGCAGTACTTC	CASSQGTNSYEQYF
TRBV2	TRBJ1-5	.	.	TGTGCCAGCCAGTACAGGGCCACGGGGCAGCCCCAGCATTTT	CASQYRATGQPQHF
TRBV6-5	TRBJ2-7	.	TRBD1	TGTGCCAGCAGCGGGACAGGGGAAACCTACGAGCAGTACTTC	CASSGTGETYEQYF
TRBV7-2	TRBJ2-1	.	TRBD2	TGTGCCAGCAGCTTTTCCGGGGGGGAGTACAATGAGCAGTTCTTC	CASSFSGGEYNEQFF
TRBV6-2/TRBV6-3	TRBJ1-5	.	.	TGTGCCAGCAGTGAGCCGGGACACCGCAATCAGCCCCAGCATTTT	CASSEPGHRNQPQHF
TRBV19	TRBJ1-2	.	.	TGTGCCAGTAAACACAGAGCCTATGGCTACACCTTC	CASKHRAYGYTF
TRBV27	TRBJ1-2	.	TRBD1	TGTGCCAGCAGTGAAATAAAAGGGGGCCATTCGGGCTACACCTTC	CASSEIKGGHSGYTF
TRBV5-8	TRBJ2-7	.	TRBD1	TGTGCCAGCAGCTCGAGGACAGGAGAGCAGTACTTC	CASSSRTGEQYF
TRBV30	TRBJ1-4	.	TRBD1	TGTGCCTGGGGCTTACAGGGGGGAAATGAAAAACTGTTTTTT	CAWGLQGGNEKLFF
TRBV5-6	TRBJ1-5	.	.	TGTGCCAGCAGCTTGCGGGAGGGTCAGCCCCAGCATTTT	CASSLREGQPQHF
TRBV6-2/TRBV6-3	TRBJ2-2	few	.	TGTGCCAGCAGCAGGACAGCGAACACCGGGGAGCTGTTTTTT	CASSRTANTGELFF
TRBV25-1	TRBJ2-2	once	TRBD2	TGTGCCAGCAGCGGGGGGGTTGGTTTCACCGGGGAGCTGTTTTTT	CASSGGVGFTGELFF
TRBV12-3/TRBV12-4	TRBJ2-7	.	TRBD1	TGTGCCAGCAGGGGGACAGGTACCTACGAGCAGTACTTC	CASRGTGTYEQYF
TRBV5-4	TRBJ2-5	.	.	TGTGCCAGCAGCGGGGGGGCCTCCAAAACGGAGACCCAGTACTTC	CASSGGASKTETQYF
TRBV2	TRBJ1-6	.	TRBD1	TGTGCCAGCAGGGGGACAGATTCCTATAATTCACCCCTCCACTTT	CASRGTDSYNSPLHF
TRBV5-1	TRBJ1-1	.	.	TGCGCCAGCAGCTTGGACGGGGATCGGAACACTGAAGCTTTCTTT	CASSLDGDRNTEAFF
TRBV7-8	TRBJ2-2	.	.	TGTGCCAGCAGCCTCCTCGGACAGGGAGGGAGGGAAAACACCGGGGAGCTGTTTTTT	CASSLLGQGGRENTGELFF
TRBV19	TRBJ1-1	.	.	TGTGCCAGTAGTATGAGTTCGGGGAGGACTGAAGCTTTCTTT	CASSMSSGRTEAFF
TRBV7-2	TRBJ1-5	.	.	TGTGCCAGCAGCCTCAAGGGGTTCAATCAGCCCCAGCATTTT	CASSLKGFNQPQHF
TRBV7-3	TRBJ2-5	.	.	TGTGCCAGCAGCTTAATGGGCAGGAGGTACCAAGAGACCCAGTACTTC	CASSLMGRRYQETQYF
TRBV12-3/TRBV12-4	TRBJ1-2	.	TRBD1	TGTGCCAGCAGTCCACAGGGGTATGGCTACACCTTC	CASSPQGYGYTF